Shown below are 5 T cell receptor beta chains from a single sample sequenced in a study of technical replicates of blood from several donors. Generated by immunoSEQ multiplex PCR, the TCRdb table keeps only in-frame clones and is missing some. This table has 90,000 to 100,000 clones, less than 95% appearing once. The sequenced material came from T cells isolated from PBMCs. The receptors originated from a human donor in good health.

The CDR3: CASSSDREINEQYF. CDR3 sequence (DNA): TGCGCCAGCAGCTCGGACAGGGAAATCAACGAGCAGTACTTC. The chain is built from TRBV5-1 and TRBJ2-7; 8 bases agree with TRBD1. Germline V gives CDR1 SGHRS, CDR2 YFSETQ. This CDR3 comprises 14 residues. V gave up 3 bases and J gave up 5 bases; unmatched junction bases: 7.

V is TRBV25-1 and J is TRBJ2-7, with D possibly matching TRBD2 (6 bases). The CDR3 totals 12 residues. The germline gives CDR1 MGHDK, CDR2 SYGVNS. V was pared by 7 bases and J by 3 bases, with 10 bases between. The CDR3 is CASKNSGYEQYF. The CDR3 nucleotides are TGTGCCAGCAAGAATAGCGGCTACGAGCAGTACTTC.

V and J are TRBV11-3 and TRBJ2-5; maybe TRBD2 (5 bases). The V gene lost 5 bases and the J gene lost 1 base, with 20 bases spanning the gap. The CDR3 is 17 amino acids. Germline V CDR1 and CDR2: SGHNT, YENEEA. The CDR3 here is CASSPWGERELQETQYF. The DNA of the CDR3 is TGTGCCAGCAGCCCATGGGGTGAGAGGGAACTCCAAGAGACCCAGTACTTC.

This clone appeared a few times. The CDR3: CASSYTGQGDYGYTF. The CDR3 nucleotides read TGTGCCAGCAGTTACACGGGACAGGGGGACTATGGCTACACCTTC. The V gene is TRBV6-5, the J gene TRBJ1-2; 11 positions agree with TRBD1. With 2 bases clipped from V and 3 bases from J, the junction kept 2 bases outside the gene matches. Germline values: CDR1 MNHEY, CDR2 SVGAGI. The CDR3 is 15 residues long.

This clone was seen once. The genes are TRBV27 and TRBJ2-3, with 7 positions matching TRBD1. Germline CDR1 MNHEY, CDR2 SMNVEV (reference sequence). With V trimmed by 3 bases and J by 2 bases, 8 bases remained unmatched. This CDR3 has 16 residues. The DNA of the CDR3 is TGTGCCAGCAGTTTTCTACAGGGGCTGTTCACAGATACGCAGTATTTT. Protein: CASSFLQGLFTDTQYF.